This is a list of T cell receptor beta chains from one sample in a study of blood T cell repertoires in COVID-19. Method: immunoSEQ multiplex PCR; TCRdb's copy keeps in-frame clones and lacks some. The profile shows approximately 320,000 clones, about 91% of them singletons. The sample taken for sequencing was PBMCs or T cells enriched from blood (not recorded which). These receptors all come from a woman younger than 30 who had recovered from COVID-19. CDR3s include the opening cysteine and the closing phenylalanine or tryptophan. D genes are given only for firm matches. Some rows have no size entry. The others give once, few or many, or a class for an expanded clone.

j_call clone_size v_call d_call cdr3_aa cdr3_nt
TRBJ1-1 - TRBV6-2/TRBV6-3 TRBD1 CASSYSPDRGSTEAFF TGTGCCAGCAGTTACTCTCCCGACAGGGGGAGCACTGAAGCTTTCTTT
TRBJ2-7 - TRBV19 - CASSMDGETYEQYF TGTGCCAGTAGTATGGACGGGGAAACCTACGAGCAGTACTTC
TRBJ2-3 - TRBV7-2 - CASSLRDTQYF TGTGCCAGCAGCTTACGAGATACGCAGTATTTT
TRBJ1-3 - TRBV10-3 TRBD1 CASKTGEGNTIYF TGTGCCTCCAAGACAGGGGAAGGAAACACCATATATTTT
TRBJ2-1 - TRBV5-5 - CASSLPWEAFGGEQFF TGTGCCAGCAGCTTGCCATGGGAGGCCTTTGGTGGTGAGCAGTTCTTC
TRBJ2-7 - TRBV5-1 - CASSITGNEQYF TGCGCCAGCAGCATAACGGGGAACGAGCAGTACTTC
TRBJ1-2 - TRBV5-8 - CASTFQAGGRLYGYTF TGTGCCAGCACTTTCCAGGCGGGGGGGCGTCTCTATGGCTACACCTTC
TRBJ2-5 once TRBV11-2 TRBD2 CASRISYGGRETQYF TGTGCCAGCAGAATCAGTTACGGGGGGAGGGAGACCCAGTACTTC
TRBJ2-7 - TRBV30 - CAWKVRANSYEQYF TGTGCCTGGAAGGTCAGGGCGAACTCCTACGAGCAGTACTTC
TRBJ1-2 - TRBV19 - CASSMEGTPLNYGYTF TGTGCCAGTAGTATGGAGGGAACTCCTCTTAACTATGGCTACACCTTC
TRBJ1-4 - TRBV30 TRBD1 CAWSVMQGAGEKLFF TGTGCCTGGAGTGTGATGCAGGGGGCTGGTGAAAAACTGTTTTTT
TRBJ1-2 - TRBV4-3 TRBD1 CASSQDGGQGNYGYTF TGCGCCAGCAGCCAAGATGGGGGACAGGGGAACTATGGCTACACCTTC
TRBJ2-3 - TRBV6-5 - CASKSRNLASTQYF TGTGCCAGCAAATCCCGTAACCTGGCTAGTACGCAGTATTTT
TRBJ2-1 - TRBV27 TRBD2 CASSLLPGLAGLDNEQFF TGTGCCAGCAGTTTATTGCCCGGTCTAGCGGGGCTAGACAATGAGCAGTTCTTC
TRBJ1-6 - TRBV21-1 - CASSKVFDDRANSPLHF TGTGCCAGCAGCAAAGTCTTTGATGACAGGGCTAATTCACCCCTCCACTTT
TRBJ2-1 few TRBV10-3 - CAIRETSSNEQFF TGTGCCATCAGAGAGACTAGTTCCAATGAGCAGTTCTTC
TRBJ2-7 - TRBV7-2 - CASSLSSQGNHEQYF TGTGCCAGCAGCTTATCGTCGCAGGGGAACCACGAGCAGTACTTC
TRBJ2-3 - TRBV7-2 TRBD2 CASSSTVKRGGSRDTQYF TGTGCCAGCAGCTCCACTGTCAAACGGGGCGGGAGTCGGGATACGCAGTATTTT
TRBJ1-1 - TRBV2 - CASSEALLMGAMNTEAFF TGTGCCAGCAGTGAAGCGCTTCTGATGGGGGCCATGAACACTGAAGCTTTCTTT
TRBJ1-1 few TRBV18 - CASSQTGNGLNTEAFF TGTGCCAGCTCCCAAACAGGGAATGGACTGAACACTGAAGCTTTCTTT
TRBJ1-2 - TRBV28 TRBD1 CASRSAGTGEYYGYTF TGTGCCAGCAGGTCGGCCGGGACAGGAGAATACTATGGCTACACCTTC
TRBJ2-1 - TRBV11-2 TRBD1 CASSLAVGQGRMLNEQFF TGTGCCAGCAGCTTAGCTGTGGGACAGGGCCGGATGTTGAATGAGCAGTTCTTC
TRBJ2-6 - TRBV15 - CATSRAGSGANVLTF TGTGCCACCAGCAGGGCGGGCTCTGGGGCCAACGTCCTGACTTTC
TRBJ1-5 - TRBV7-9 TRBD1 CASSLDLQGTYSNQPQHF TGTGCCAGCAGCTTGGACCTACAGGGGACCTATAGCAATCAGCCCCAGCATTTT
TRBJ1-6 - TRBV18 TRBD1 CASSPLGTGAGSPLHF TGTGCCAGCTCACCACTTGGGACAGGGGCTGGTTCACCCCTCCACTTT
TRBJ2-1 - TRBV7-9 - CASSFPIGGLYNEQFF TGTGCCAGCAGCTTTCCTATCGGGGGGCTCTACAATGAGCAGTTCTTC
TRBJ1-3 - TRBV21-1 - CASSAVSGNTIYF TGTGCCAGCAGCGCGGTCTCTGGAAACACCATATATTTT
TRBJ2-3 - TRBV5-1 TRBD2 CASSLAGGTRKTQYF TGCGCCAGCAGCTTGGCGGGAGGTACACGCAAAACGCAGTATTTT
TRBJ1-1 - TRBV2 - CASTKRWGDTEAFF TGTGCCAGCACCAAACGGTGGGGCGACACTGAAGCTTTCTTT
TRBJ2-7 - TRBV4-3 - CASSQDARFTSYEQYF TGCGCCAGCAGCCAAGATGCGAGGTTCACATCCTACGAGCAGTACTTC
TRBJ2-7 - TRBV21-1 - CASSKADCGGTRYEQYF TGTGCCAGCAGCAAAGCCGACTGCGGGGGTACTCGCTACGAGCAGTACTTC
TRBJ2-1 once TRBV7-3 TRBD2 CASSSGLASNEQFF TGTGCCAGCAGCTCGGGACTAGCGTCCAATGAGCAGTTCTTC
TRBJ1-3 - TRBV24-1 - CATSDPGGTGNTIYF TGTGCCACCAGTGATCCAGGTGGCACTGGAAACACCATATATTTT
TRBJ2-3 once TRBV7-2 TRBD2 CASSLSGGSGADTQYF TGTGCCAGCAGCCTTAGCGGGGGGTCGGGGGCAGATACGCAGTATTTT
TRBJ1-1 - TRBV7-3 - CASGGRNTEAFF TGTGCCAGCGGGGGGAGGAACACTGAAGCTTTCTTT
TRBJ1-5 - TRBV28 - CATTRQGQPQHF TGTGCCACGACCCGCCAGGGACAGCCCCAGCATTTT
TRBJ2-1 - TRBV18 TRBD2 CASSPLTSGSLSYNEQFF TGTGCCAGCTCACCCCTGACTAGCGGGAGCCTCTCCTACAATGAGCAGTTCTTC
TRBJ1-6 - TRBV7-2 TRBD1 CASSPRDSETLHF TGTGCCAGCAGCCCTAGGGACAGCGAAACCCTCCACTTT
TRBJ2-6 - TRBV19 TRBD1 CASSRRPRTGASSGANVLTF TGTGCCAGTAGTAGAAGGCCCCGGACAGGGGCGAGCTCTGGGGCCAACGTCCTGACTTTC
TRBJ1-2 - TRBV30 - CAWSVLGQNYGYTF TGTGCCTGGAGTGTACTAGGACAGAACTATGGCTACACCTTC
TRBJ2-3 - TRBV27 TRBD1 CASSLGRGFTDTQYF TGTGCCAGCAGTTTGGGCAGGGGGTTCACAGATACGCAGTATTTT
TRBJ1-2 - TRBV30 TRBD1 CAWSAQTGKGHDTF TGTGCCTGGAGTGCCCAGACAGGGAAAGGCCATGACACCTTC
TRBJ2-3 - TRBV18 TRBD1 CASSPPTGVRDTQYF TGTGCCAGCTCACCACCCACAGGGGTGAGGGATACGCAGTATTTT
TRBJ2-7 - TRBV4-1 - CASSRGTYYEQYF TGCGCCAGCAGCCGCGGGACCTACTACGAGCAGTACTTC
TRBJ1-6 - TRBV4-3 - CASSQSRLNSPLHF TGCGCCAGCAGCCAGAGCAGGCTAAATTCACCCCTCCACTTT
TRBJ2-5 - TRBV5-1 - CASSSEGSQETQYF TGCGCCAGCAGCTCGGAGGGGTCCCAAGAGACCCAGTACTTC
TRBJ1-2 once TRBV29-1 - CSGRDVGAGGYTF TGCAGCGGCCGCGACGTAGGAGCGGGAGGCTACACCTTC
TRBJ2-7 - TRBV6-5 - CASSYFRETPDYEQYF TGTGCCAGCAGTTATTTTCGGGAGACACCCGACTACGAGCAGTACTTC
TRBJ1-4 - TRBV28 - CASSFTRRAANEKLFF TGTGCCAGCAGTTTCACGCGGCGTGCAGCTAATGAAAAACTGTTTTTT